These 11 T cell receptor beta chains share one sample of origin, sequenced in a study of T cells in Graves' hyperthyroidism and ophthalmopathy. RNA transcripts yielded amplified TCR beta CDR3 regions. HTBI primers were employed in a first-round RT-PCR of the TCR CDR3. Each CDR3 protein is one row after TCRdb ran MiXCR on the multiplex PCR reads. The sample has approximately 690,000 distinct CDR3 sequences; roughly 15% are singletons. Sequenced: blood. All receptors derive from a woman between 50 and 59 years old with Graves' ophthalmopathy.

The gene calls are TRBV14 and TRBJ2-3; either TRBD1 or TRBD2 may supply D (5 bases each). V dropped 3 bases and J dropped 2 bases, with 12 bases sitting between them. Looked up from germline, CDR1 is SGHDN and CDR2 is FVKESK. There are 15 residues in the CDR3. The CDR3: CASSHRGRLTDTQYF. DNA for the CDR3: TGTGCCAGCAGCCACCGGGGACGCCTCACAGATACGCAGTATTTT.

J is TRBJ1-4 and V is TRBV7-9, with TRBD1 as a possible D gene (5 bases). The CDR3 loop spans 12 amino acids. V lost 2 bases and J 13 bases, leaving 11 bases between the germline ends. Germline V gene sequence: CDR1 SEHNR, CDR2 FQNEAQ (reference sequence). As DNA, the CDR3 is TGTGCCAGCAGCTTATCAGGGACGACACTGTTTTTT. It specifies CASSLSGTTLFF.

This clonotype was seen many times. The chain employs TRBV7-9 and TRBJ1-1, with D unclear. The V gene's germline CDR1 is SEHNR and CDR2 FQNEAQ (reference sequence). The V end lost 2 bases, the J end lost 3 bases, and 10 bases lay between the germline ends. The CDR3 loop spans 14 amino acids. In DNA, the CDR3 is TGTGCCAGCAGCTTATCCGTCAGTCACACTGAAGCTTTCTTT. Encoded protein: CASSLSVSHTEAFF.

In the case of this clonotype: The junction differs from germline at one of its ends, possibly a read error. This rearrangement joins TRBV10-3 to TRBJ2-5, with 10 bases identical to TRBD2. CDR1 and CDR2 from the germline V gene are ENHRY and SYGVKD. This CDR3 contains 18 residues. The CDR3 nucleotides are TGTGCCATCAGTGATCTAGCGGGAGTTTCTATGATGATAGAGGCCCAGTACTTC. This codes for CAISDLAGVSMMIEAQYF.

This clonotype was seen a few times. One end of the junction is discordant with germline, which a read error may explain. Here the CDR3 reads CAGSLGRSWDTQYF. CDR3 in DNA: TGTGCCGGCAGCTTGGGCAGGAGTTGGGATACGCAGTATTTT. The chain recombines TRBV5-6 with TRBJ2-3; D ambiguous. The length of the CDR3 is 14 residues. Looked up from germline, CDR1 is SGHDT and CDR2 is YYEEEE.

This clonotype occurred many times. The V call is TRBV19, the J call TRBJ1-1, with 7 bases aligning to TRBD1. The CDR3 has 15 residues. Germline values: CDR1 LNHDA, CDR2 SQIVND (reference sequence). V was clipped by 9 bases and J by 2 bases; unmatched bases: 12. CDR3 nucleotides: TGTGCCAGCTCCTTAATGGGACAGAGAAACACTGAAGCTTTCTTT. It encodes CASSLMGQRNTEAFF. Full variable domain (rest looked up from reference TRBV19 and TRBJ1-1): DGGITQSPKYLFRKEGQNVTLSCEQNLNHDAMYWYRQDPGQGLRLIYYSQIVNDFQKGDIAEGYSVSREKKESFPLTVTSAQKNPTAFYLCASSLMGQRNTEAFFGQGTRLTVV.

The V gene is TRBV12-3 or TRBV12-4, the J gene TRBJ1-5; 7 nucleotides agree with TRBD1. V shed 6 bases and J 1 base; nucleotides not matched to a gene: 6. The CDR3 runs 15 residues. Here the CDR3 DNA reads TGTGCCAGCAGGTCCGGGACAGAAAGCAATCAGCCCCAGCATTTT. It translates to CASRSGTESNQPQHF.

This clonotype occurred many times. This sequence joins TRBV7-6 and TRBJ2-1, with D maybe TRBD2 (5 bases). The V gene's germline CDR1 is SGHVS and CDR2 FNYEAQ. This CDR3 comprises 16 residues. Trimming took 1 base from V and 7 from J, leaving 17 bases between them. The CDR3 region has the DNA TGTGCCAGCAGCTTAGTTCGGACTGGACTTTTGAATGAGCAGTTCTTC. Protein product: CASSLVRTGLLNEQFF.

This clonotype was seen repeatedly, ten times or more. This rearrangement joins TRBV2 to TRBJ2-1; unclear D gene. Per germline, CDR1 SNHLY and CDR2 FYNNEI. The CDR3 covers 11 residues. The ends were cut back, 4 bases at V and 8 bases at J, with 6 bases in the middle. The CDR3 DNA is TGTGCCAGCAGTGTCTTTGATGAGCAGTTCTTC. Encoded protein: CASSVFDEQFF. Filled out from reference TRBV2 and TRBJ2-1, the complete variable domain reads EPEVTQTPSHQVTQMGQEVILRCVPISNHLYFYWYRQILGQKVEFLVSFYNNEISEKSEIFDDQFSVERPDGSNFTLKIRSTKLEDSAMYFCASSVFDEQFFGPGTRLTVL.

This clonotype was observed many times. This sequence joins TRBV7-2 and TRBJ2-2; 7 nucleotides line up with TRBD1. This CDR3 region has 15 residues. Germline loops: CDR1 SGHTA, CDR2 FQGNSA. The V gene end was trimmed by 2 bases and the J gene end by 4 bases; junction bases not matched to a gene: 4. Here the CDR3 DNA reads TGTGCCAGCAGCTTATTGCCAGGGGGCACCGGGGAGCTGTTTTTT. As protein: CASSLLPGGTGELFF.

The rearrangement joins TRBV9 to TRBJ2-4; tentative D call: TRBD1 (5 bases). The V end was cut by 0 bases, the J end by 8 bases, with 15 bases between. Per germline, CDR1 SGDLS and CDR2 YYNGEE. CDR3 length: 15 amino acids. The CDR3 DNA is TGTGCCAGCAGCGTAGAGTCAGGGTGGGCTTACATTCAGTACTTC. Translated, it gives CASSVESGWAYIQYF.